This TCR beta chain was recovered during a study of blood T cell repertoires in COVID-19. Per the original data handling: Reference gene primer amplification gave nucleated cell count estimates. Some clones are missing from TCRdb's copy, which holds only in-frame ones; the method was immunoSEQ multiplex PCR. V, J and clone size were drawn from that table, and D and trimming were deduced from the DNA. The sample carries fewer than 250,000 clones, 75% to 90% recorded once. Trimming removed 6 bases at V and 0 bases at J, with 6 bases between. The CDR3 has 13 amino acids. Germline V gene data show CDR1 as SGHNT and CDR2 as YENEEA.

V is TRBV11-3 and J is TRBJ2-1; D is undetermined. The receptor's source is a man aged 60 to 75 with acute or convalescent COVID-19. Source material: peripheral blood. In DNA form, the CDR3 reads TGTGCCAGCAGTCGGAGCTCCTACAATGAGCAGTTCTTC. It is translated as CASSRSSYNEQFF.